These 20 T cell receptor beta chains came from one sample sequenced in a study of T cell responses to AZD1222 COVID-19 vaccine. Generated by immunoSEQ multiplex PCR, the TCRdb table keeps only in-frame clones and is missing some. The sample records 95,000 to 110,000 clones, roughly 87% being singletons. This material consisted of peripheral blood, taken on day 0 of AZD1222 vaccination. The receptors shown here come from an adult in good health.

CDR3 region: CSVENSPPSGANVLTF. The CDR3 DNA sequence: TGCAGCGTTGAAAACTCACCTCCCTCTGGGGCCAACGTCCTGACTTTC. The V call is TRBV29-1, the J call TRBJ2-6; D call uncertain. V was shortened by 2 bases and J by 0 bases, with 11 bases between the two germline ends. The CDR3 runs 16 residues. The V gene's germline CDR1 is SQVTM and CDR2 ANQGSEA.

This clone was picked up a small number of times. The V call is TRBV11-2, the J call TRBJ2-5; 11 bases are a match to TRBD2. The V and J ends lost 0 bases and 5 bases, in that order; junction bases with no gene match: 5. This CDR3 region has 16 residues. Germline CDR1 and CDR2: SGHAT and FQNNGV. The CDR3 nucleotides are TGTGCCAGCAGCTTAGAGATCACTAGCGGGGGTGAGACCCAGTACTTC. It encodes CASSLEITSGGETQYF.

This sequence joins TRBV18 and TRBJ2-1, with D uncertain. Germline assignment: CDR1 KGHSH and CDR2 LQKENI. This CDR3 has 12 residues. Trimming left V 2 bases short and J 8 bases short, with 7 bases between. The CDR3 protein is CASSPFGDEQFF. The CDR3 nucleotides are TGTGCCAGCTCACCATTTGGCGATGAGCAGTTCTTC.

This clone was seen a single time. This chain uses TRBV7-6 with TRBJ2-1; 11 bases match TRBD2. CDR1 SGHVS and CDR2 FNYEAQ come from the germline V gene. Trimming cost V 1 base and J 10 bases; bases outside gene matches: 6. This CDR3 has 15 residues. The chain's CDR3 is CASSLEATSGVEQFF. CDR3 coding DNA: TGTGCCAGCAGCTTAGAGGCGACTAGCGGGGTGGAGCAGTTCTTC. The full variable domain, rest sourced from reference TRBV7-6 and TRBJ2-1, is GAGVSQSPRYKVTKRGQDVALRCDPISGHVSLYWYRQALGQGPEFLTYFNYEAQQDKSGLPNDRFSAERPEGSISTLTIQRTEQRDSAMYRCASSLEATSGVEQFFGPGTRLTVL.

CDR3 DNA sequence: TGCGCCAGCAGCCCCTCGGGTCTAGCGGGGTACGAGCAGTACTTC. Protein product: CASSPSGLAGYEQYF. The chain has TRBV5-1 and TRBJ2-7; 9 bases agree with TRBD2. V lost 4 bases and J lost 4; bases outside the gene matches: 9. CDR1 is SGHRS, CDR2 YFSETQ, per germline. This CDR3 has 15 residues. Based on the CDR3 plus reference TRBV5-1 and TRBJ2-7, the full variable domain is KAGVTQTPRYLIKTRGQQVTLSCSPISGHRSVSWYQQTPGQGLQFLFEYFSETQRNKGNFPGRFSGRQFSNSRSEMNVSTLELGDSALYLCASSPSGLAGYEQYFGPGTRLTVT.

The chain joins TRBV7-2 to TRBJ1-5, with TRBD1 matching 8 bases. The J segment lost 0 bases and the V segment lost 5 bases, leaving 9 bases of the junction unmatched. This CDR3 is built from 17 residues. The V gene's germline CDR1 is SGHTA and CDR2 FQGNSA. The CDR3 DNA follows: TGTGCCAGCAGCATCGCAGGGGGCGTCATTAGCAATCAGCCCCAGCATTTT. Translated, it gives CASSIAGGVISNQPQHF.

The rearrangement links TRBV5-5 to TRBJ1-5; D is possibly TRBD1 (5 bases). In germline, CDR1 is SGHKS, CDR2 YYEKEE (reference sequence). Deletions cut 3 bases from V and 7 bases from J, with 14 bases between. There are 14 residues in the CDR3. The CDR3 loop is CASSWGLIGQPQHF. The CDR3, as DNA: TGTGCCAGCAGCTGGGGACTTATAGGGCAGCCCCAGCATTTT.

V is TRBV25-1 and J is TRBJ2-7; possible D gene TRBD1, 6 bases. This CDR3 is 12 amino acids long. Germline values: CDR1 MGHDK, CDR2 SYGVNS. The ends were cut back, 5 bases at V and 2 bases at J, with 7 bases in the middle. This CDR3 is CASSNRAYEQYF. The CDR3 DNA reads TGTGCCAGCAGTAACAGGGCCTACGAGCAGTACTTC.

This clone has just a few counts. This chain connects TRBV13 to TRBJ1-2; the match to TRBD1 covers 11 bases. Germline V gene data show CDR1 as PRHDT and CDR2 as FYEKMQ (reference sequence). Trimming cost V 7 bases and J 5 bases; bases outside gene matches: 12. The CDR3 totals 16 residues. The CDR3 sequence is CASTQHGQGAWYGYTF. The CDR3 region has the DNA TGTGCCAGCACCCAACATGGACAGGGGGCTTGGTATGGCTACACCTTC.

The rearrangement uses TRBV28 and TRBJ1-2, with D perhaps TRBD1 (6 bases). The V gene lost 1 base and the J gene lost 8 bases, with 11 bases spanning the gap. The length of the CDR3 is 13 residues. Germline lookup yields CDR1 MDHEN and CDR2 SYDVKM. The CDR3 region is CASSLSQGQGYTF. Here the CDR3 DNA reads TGTGCCAGCAGTTTATCACAGGGTCAGGGCTACACCTTC.

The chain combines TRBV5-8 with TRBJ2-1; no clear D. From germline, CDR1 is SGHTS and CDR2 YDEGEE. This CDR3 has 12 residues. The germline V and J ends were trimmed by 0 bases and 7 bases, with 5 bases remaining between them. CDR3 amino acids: CASSLGLNEQFF. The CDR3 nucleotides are TGTGCCAGCAGCTTGGGCCTTAATGAGCAGTTCTTC.

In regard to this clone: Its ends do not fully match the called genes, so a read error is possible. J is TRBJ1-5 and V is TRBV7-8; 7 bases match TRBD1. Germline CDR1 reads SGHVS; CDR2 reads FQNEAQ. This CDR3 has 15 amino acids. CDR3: CASSLDRVGYQPQHF. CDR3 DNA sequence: TGTGCCAGCAGTTTAGACAGGGTCGGGTATCAGCCCCAGCATTTT.

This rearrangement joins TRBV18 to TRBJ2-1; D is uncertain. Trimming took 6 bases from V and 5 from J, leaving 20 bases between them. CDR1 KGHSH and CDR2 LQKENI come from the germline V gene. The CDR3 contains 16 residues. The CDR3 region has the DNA TGTGCCAGCTCGCCTAACAGCCCTAGTGGGCACAATGAGCAGTTCTTC. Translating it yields CASSPNSPSGHNEQFF.

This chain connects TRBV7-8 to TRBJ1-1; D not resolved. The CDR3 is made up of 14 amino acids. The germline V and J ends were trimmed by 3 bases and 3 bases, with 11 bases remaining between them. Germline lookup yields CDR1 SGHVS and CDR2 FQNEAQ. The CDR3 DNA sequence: TGTGCCAGCAGCTTGGGTTCCAGCTACACTGAAGCTTTCTTT. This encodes CASSLGSSYTEAFF.

This chain's CDR3 is CASSEPWGGGETQYF. CDR3 DNA sequence: TGTGCCAGCAGTGAACCGTGGGGAGGGGGAGAGACCCAGTACTTC. The rearrangement uses TRBV6-1 and TRBJ2-5; D might be TRBD2 (7 bases). Germline V CDR1 and CDR2: MNHNS, SASEGT. The CDR3 length is 15 residues. The V and J ends lost 2 bases and 4 bases respectively, with 14 bases between them.

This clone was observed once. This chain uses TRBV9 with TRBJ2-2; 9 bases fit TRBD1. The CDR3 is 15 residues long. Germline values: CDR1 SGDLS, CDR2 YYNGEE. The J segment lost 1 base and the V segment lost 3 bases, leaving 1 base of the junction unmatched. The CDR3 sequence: CASSAGQGNTGELFF. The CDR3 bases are TGTGCCAGCAGCGCGGGACAGGGGAACACCGGGGAGCTGTTTTTT.

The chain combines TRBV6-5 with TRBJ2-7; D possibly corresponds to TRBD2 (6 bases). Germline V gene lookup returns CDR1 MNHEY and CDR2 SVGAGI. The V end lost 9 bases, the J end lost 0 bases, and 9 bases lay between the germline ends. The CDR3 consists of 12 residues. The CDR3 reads CASRGTSYEQYF. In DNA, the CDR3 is TGTGCCAGTCGGGGGACCTCCTACGAGCAGTACTTC.

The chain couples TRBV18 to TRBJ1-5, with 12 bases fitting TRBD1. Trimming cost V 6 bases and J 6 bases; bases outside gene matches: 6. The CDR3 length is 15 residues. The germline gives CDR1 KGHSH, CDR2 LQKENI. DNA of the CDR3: TGTGCCAGCTCGGCCGGGACAGGGGGCCCTCAGCCCCAGCATTTT. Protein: CASSAGTGGPQPQHF.

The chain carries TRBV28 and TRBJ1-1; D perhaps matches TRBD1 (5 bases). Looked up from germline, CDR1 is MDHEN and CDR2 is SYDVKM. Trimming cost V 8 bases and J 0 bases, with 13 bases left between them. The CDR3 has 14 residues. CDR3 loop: CASGKWDVNTEAFF. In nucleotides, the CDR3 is TGTGCCAGCGGAAAGTGGGACGTGAACACTGAAGCTTTCTTT.

The CDR3 coding sequence is TGTGCCAGCAGCCCCTCCCCCATACGGGCCGGGGAGCTGTTTTTT. This codes for CASSPSPIRAGELFF. This sequence joins TRBV7-6 and TRBJ2-2; D gene unclear. CDR3 length: 15 amino acids. CDR1 is SGHVS and CDR2 is FNYEAQ in the germline V gene. The V gene lost 5 bases and the J gene lost 6 bases, with 16 bases spanning the gap.